The 26 T cell receptor beta chains reported below all come from one sample, sequenced in a study of T cells in Graves' hyperthyroidism and ophthalmopathy. What was amplified from RNA transcripts were TCR beta CDR3 regions. The primer set for the first-round RT-PCR of the TCR CDR3 was HTBI. MiXCR was run by TCRdb on the multiplex PCR reads, yielding one entry per CDR3 protein. The sample has approximately 400,000 distinct CDR3 sequences, roughly 12% seen once; the top ten hold around 21%. Sequenced sample: blood. These receptors came from a man aged 25 to 45 with Graves' hyperthyroidism that later progressed to Graves' ophthalmopathy.

This clonotype was seen more than once but under ten times. V is TRBV9 and J is TRBJ2-3; 13 positions match TRBD2. The ends lost 5 bases at V and 6 bases at J; junction bases unmatched: 9. The CDR3 is 16 amino acids. CDR1 and CDR2 (germline): SGDLS, YYNGEE. CDR3 protein: CASSVTSGGLGDTQYF. The CDR3 DNA reads TGTGCCAGCAGTGTGACTAGCGGGGGGCTAGGGGATACGCAGTATTTT. The full variable domain, its missing parts supplied by reference TRBV9 and TRBJ2-3, is DSGVTQTPKHLITATGQRVTLRCSPRSGDLSVYWYQQSLDQGLQFLIQYYNGEERAKGNILERFSAQQFPDLHSELNLSSLELGDSALYFCASSVTSGGLGDTQYFGPGTRLTVL.

Only a few counts were recorded for this clonotype. This sequence joins TRBV30 and TRBJ1-3; 8 nucleotides agree with TRBD1. The germline V gene encodes CDR1 GTSNPN and CDR2 SVGIG (reference sequence). V lost 8 bases and J lost 4; bases outside the gene matches: 4. There are 12 residues in the CDR3. The CDR3 loop is CARWDRGNTIYF. The CDR3 bases are TGTGCCCGATGGGACAGGGGAAACACCATATATTTT.

This clonotype was found many times. The chain couples TRBV12-3 or TRBV12-4 to TRBJ1-1; maybe TRBD1 (6 bases). Trimming removed 3 bases from V and 10 bases from J, with 18 bases in between. This CDR3 has 14 residues. CDR3 residues: CASSLEGVIVRAFF. The CDR3 DNA is TGTGCCAGCAGTTTGGAGGGGGTTATCGTAAGAGCTTTCTTT.

This clonotype was observed many times. The V and J genes are TRBV20-1 and TRBJ2-3; 12 bases line up with TRBD2. The junction had 4 bases not matched to a gene; V was cut back by 0 bases and J by 3 bases. The CDR3 is 16 residues long. Germline V gene lookup returns CDR1 DFQATT and CDR2 SNEGSKA (reference sequence). DNA for the CDR3: TGCAGTGCTAGAGATTCTAGCGGGGGGGAGACAGATACGCAGTATTTT. Translation gives CSARDSSGGETDTQYF.

Worth noting for this clonotype: A read error may be the cause here, since a much bigger clone is one base away. The V gene is TRBV2, the J gene TRBJ2-7; no definite D call. The CDR3 extends over 14 amino acids. The germline V gene encodes CDR1 SNHLY and CDR2 FYNNEI. CDR3 in amino acids: CASSEVSSSYEQHF. The CDR3 nucleotides are TGTGCCAGCAGTGAAGTCTCGAGCTCCTACGAGCAGCACTTC.

This clonotype was seen a few times. The chain has TRBV5-1 and TRBJ2-2; 7 bases align to TRBD1. Germline V lookup: CDR1 SGHRS, CDR2 YFSETQ. V was pared by 0 bases and J by 0 bases, with 5 bases of the junction left unmatched. This CDR3 region has 17 residues. CDR3 residues: CASSLDPGQPNTGELFF. DNA for the CDR3: TGCGCCAGCAGCTTGGACCCGGGACAGCCGAACACCGGGGAGCTGTTTTTT. Full variable domain (rest looked up from reference TRBV5-1 and TRBJ2-2): KAGVTQTPRYLIKTRGQQVTLSCSPISGHRSVSWYQQTPGQGLQFLFEYFSETQRNKGNFPGRFSGRQFSNSRSEMNVSTLELGDSALYLCASSLDPGQPNTGELFFGEGSRLTVL.

This clonotype was seen just once. V is TRBV11-3 and J is TRBJ2-7, with 13 bases matching TRBD2. The germline V gene encodes CDR1 SGHNT and CDR2 YENEEA. This CDR3 spans 16 amino acids. J gave up 7 bases and V 6 bases, and 12 bases lay outside the gene matches. The CDR3 nucleotides read TGTGCCAGCAGACGGGCCACTAGCGGGGGGGGTCTGGAGCAGTACTTC. Translated: CASRRATSGGGLEQYF.

This clonotype was found many times. This chain links TRBV6-1 with TRBJ2-7; D is perhaps TRBD1 or TRBD2 (5 bases each). Trimming left V 10 bases short and J 0 bases short, with 16 bases between. The CDR3 is 14 amino acids. Germline loops: CDR1 MNHNS, CDR2 SASEGT. The CDR3 DNA sequence: TGTGCCACCCAAGTCGGGACGCGCTCCTACGAGCAGTACTTC. It translates to CATQVGTRSYEQYF.

This clonotype occurred many times. V usage is TRBV28 and J usage is TRBJ1-2, with a possible D match to TRBD1 (5 bases). Germline V gene data show CDR1 as MDHEN and CDR2 as SYDVKM. The CDR3 runs to 13 residues. V was clipped by 6 bases and J by 9 bases, with 17 bases between them. This chain's CDR3 is CASSVPGTDRYTF. For the CDR3, the DNA is TGTGCCAGCAGCGTACCAGGGACGGATCGCTACACCTTC.

This clonotype was picked up many times. The chain uses TRBV20-1 and TRBJ2-1; D not resolved. Germline CDR1 and CDR2: DFQATT and SNEGSKA (reference sequence). Trimming stripped 4 bases from V and 7 bases from J, with 11 bases between. This CDR3 has 12 residues. The CDR3 reads CSAKPLWNEQFF. The DNA of the CDR3 is TGCAGTGCTAAGCCCTTATGGAATGAGCAGTTCTTC.

This clonotype was counted at least ten times. The chain has TRBV11-2 and TRBJ2-3, with D uncertain. The CDR3 length is 16 residues. Trimming took 2 bases from V and 2 from J, leaving 14 bases between them. Germline CDR1 reads SGHAT; CDR2 reads FQNNGV. The chain's CDR3 is CASSLSSGRITDTQYF. For the CDR3, the DNA is TGTGCCAGCAGCTTAAGTTCCGGACGGATCACAGATACGCAGTATTTT.

This clonotype was detected only a few times. V gene TRBV2 combines with J gene TRBJ2-3; D gene unclear. The CDR3 runs to 12 residues. Germline V lookup: CDR1 SNHLY, CDR2 FYNNEI. V was clipped by 7 bases and J by 5 bases, with 10 bases between them. The CDR3 nucleotides are TGTGCCAGCACCGAGAGTGGAGATACGCAGTATTTT. Translation: CASTESGDTQYF.

This clonotype was counted ten times or more. The chain combines TRBV12-3 or TRBV12-4 with TRBJ1-5; 9 nucleotides match TRBD1. This CDR3 region has 15 residues. V lost 5 bases and J lost 4; bases outside the gene matches: 6. CDR3 loop: CASSDRGKGNQPQHF. As DNA, the CDR3 is TGTGCCAGCAGTGACAGGGGGAAGGGGAATCAGCCCCAGCATTTT.

This clonotype has at least ten counts. This sequence joins TRBV6-5 and TRBJ1-2; 7 nucleotides agree with TRBD1. The V and J ends lost 0 bases and 1 base, in that order; junction bases with no gene match: 5. From germline, CDR1 is MNHEY and CDR2 SVGAGI. The CDR3 has 16 amino acids. The CDR3 coding sequence is TGTGCCAGCAGTTACTCTAGGGCAGGGGGTAACTATGGCTACACCTTC. Translated, it gives CASSYSRAGGNYGYTF.

This clonotype was found many times. This chain uses TRBV18 with TRBJ1-4; D not resolved. V was cut by 0 bases and J by 8 bases, with 16 bases left in between. Germline V gene sequence: CDR1 KGHSH, CDR2 LQKENI. The CDR3 contains 16 residues. Here the CDR3 DNA reads TGTGCCAGCTCACCACCGAGTAAAAGGGTCGAGGAAAAACTGTTTTTT. Translated, it gives CASSPPSKRVEEKLFF.

A word on this clonotype: It may be a read error: a sequence one base away is much more abundant. This chain uses TRBV5-1 with TRBJ2-3; TRBD2 agrees at 8 bases. Per germline, CDR1 SGHRS and CDR2 YFSETQ. This CDR3 region has 14 residues. The CDR3: CASSFGGATDPQYF. CDR3 bases: TGCGCCAGCAGCTTCGGGGGGGCAACAGATCCGCAGTATTTT. Looking up the rest from reference TRBV5-1 and TRBJ2-3 gives the full variable domain: KAGVTQTPRYLIKTRGQQVTLSCSPISGHRSVSWYQQTPGQGLQFLFEYFSETQRNKGNFPGRFSGRQFSNSRSEMNVSTLELGDSALYLCASSFGGATDPQYFGPGTRLTVL.

At least ten counts were recorded for this clonotype. The genes are TRBV6-1 and TRBJ2-3; D remains ambiguous. Germline CDR1 and CDR2: MNHNS and SASEGT. The length of the CDR3 is 12 residues. V lost 6 bases, J lost 4 bases, and 8 bases lay in between. The CDR3 loop is CASRVGPDTQYF. Written as DNA, the CDR3 is TGTGCCAGCAGAGTCGGCCCAGATACGCAGTATTTT.

This clonotype has only a few counts. Written as DNA, the CDR3 is TGCGCCAGCAGCCAAGGCCGGGTAGGGGGGTCGAACACCGGGGAGCTGTTTTTT. Protein: CASSQGRVGGSNTGELFF. The chain is built from TRBV4-1 and TRBJ2-2; D is possibly TRBD1 or TRBD2 (6 bases each). CDR3 length: 18 amino acids. With 1 base removed from V and 0 bases from J, the gap between germline ends came to 15 bases. Per the germline V gene, CDR1 is MGHRA and CDR2 is YSYEKL.

This clonotype was seen ten or more times. The rearrangement links TRBV28 to TRBJ1-2; 10 positions agree with TRBD1. The CDR3 contains 15 residues. The germline V gene has CDR1 MDHEN and CDR2 SYDVKM. The ends lost 3 bases at V and 4 bases at J; junction bases unmatched: 5. The CDR3 region has the DNA TGTGCCAGCAGTTTGACAGGGGGCGCAGGCTATGGCTACACCTTC. Amino acid sequence: CASSLTGGAGYGYTF.

The sample holds a few counts of this clonotype. This chain joins TRBV28 and TRBJ2-3; no clear D gene. CDR1 MDHEN and CDR2 SYDVKM come from the germline V gene. V was pared by 6 bases and J by 0 bases, with 13 bases between. The CDR3 is made up of 15 amino acids. Here the CDR3 reads CASSLTTLSTDTQYF. The CDR3 DNA follows: TGTGCCAGCAGCTTGACGACCCTTAGCACAGATACGCAGTATTTT.

A few counts support this clonotype. The rearrangement joins TRBV5-1 to TRBJ1-5; D unresolved. CDR1 is SGHRS and CDR2 is YFSETQ in the germline V gene. The CDR3 loop spans 14 amino acids. V was shortened by 4 bases and J by 4 bases, with 12 bases between the two germline ends. DNA for the CDR3: TGCGCCAGCAGCCCGGATGGGCAAAATCAGCCCCAGCATTTT. The encoded protein is CASSPDGQNQPQHF.

This clonotype was detected many times. V gene TRBV5-8 combines with J gene TRBJ1-5; weak D call: TRBD1 (6 bases). Trimming left V 7 bases short and J 9 bases short, with 17 bases between. The CDR3 totals 13 residues. The germline V gene encodes CDR1 SGHTS and CDR2 YDEGEE. As DNA, the CDR3 is TGTGCCAGCGGAAGACAGGAGGTAGGGCCCCAGCATTTT. Translated: CASGRQEVGPQHF.

This clonotype was counted many times. The chain employs TRBV9 and TRBJ2-3; 7 nucleotides agree with TRBD2. CDR3 length: 15 amino acids. V was clipped by 0 bases and J by 0 bases; unmatched bases: 1. Germline V lookup: CDR1 SGDLS, CDR2 YYNGEE. In nucleotides, the CDR3 is TGTGCCAGCAGCGTAGCGGGGGGAAGCACAGATACGCAGTATTTT. Translation gives CASSVAGGSTDTQYF.

This clonotype was picked up a small number of times. One base away lies a much larger clone, so this may be a sequencing read error. Since the CDR3 does not end with the conserved phenylalanine or tryptophan, this likely comes from a read error. J is TRBJ1-1 and V is TRBV13, with 7 bases identical to TRBD1. The CDR3 contains 15 residues. Germline values: CDR1 PRHDT, CDR2 FYEKMQ (reference sequence). With V trimmed by 5 bases and J by 1 base, 7 bases remained unmatched. The CDR3 region is CASSDRTGKNTEAFS. The DNA for the CDR3 is TGTGCCAGCAGCGACCGGACAGGAAAGAACACTGAAGCTTTCTCT.

In its sample, this clonotype was seen many times. This rearrangement joins TRBV24-1 to TRBJ1-2, with D hard to call. Trimming took 3 bases from V and 4 from J, leaving 14 bases between them. This CDR3 comprises 15 residues. Germline CDR1 and CDR2: KGHDR and SFDVKD. The CDR3 is CATSDRVGPFYGYTF. CDR3 nucleotides: TGTGCCACCAGTGATCGAGTGGGCCCGTTCTATGGCTACACCTTC.

The chain uses TRBV3-1 and TRBJ2-5; D is perhaps TRBD1 or TRBD2 (6 bases each). The CDR3 runs to 15 residues. Trimming pared 3 bases from V and 5 bases from J, leaving 16 bases between. Germline V gene lookup returns CDR1 LGHDT and CDR2 YNNKEL (reference sequence). DNA of the CDR3: TGTGCCAGCAGCCAGGTGGGGGGCTGGTTGGAGACCCAGTACTTC. As protein: CASSQVGGWLETQYF.